These 9 T cell receptor beta chains were all obtained from the same sample, sequenced in a study of cytomegalovirus exposure and HLA in healthy donors. The primer mix had 60 Vbeta and 13 Jbeta primers. Clones were sequenced by immunoSEQ multiplex PCR, and TCRdb holds only the in-frame ones, with some missing. The table has approximately 170,000 clones, around 67% seen once; the top ten hold 4.5%. Sequences were obtained from PBMCs. These receptor sequences come from a woman aged 18 to 35 in good health and CMV-seropositive.

The chain uses TRBV7-9 and TRBJ2-1; D is unclear. The germline V and J ends were trimmed by 5 bases and 3 bases, with 14 bases remaining between them. The CDR3 consists of 15 residues. Germline CDR1 reads SEHNR; CDR2 reads FQNEAQ (reference sequence). The CDR3 loop is CASSPSQVGYNEQFF. The CDR3 DNA follows: TGTGCCAGCAGCCCATCCCAGGTCGGCTACAATGAGCAGTTCTTC.

The chain has TRBV5-1 and TRBJ2-7; 12 bases align to TRBD2. The junction had 7 bases not matched to a gene; V was cut back by 0 bases and J by 0 bases. The CDR3 loop spans 18 amino acids. Germline CDR1 SGHRS, CDR2 YFSETQ. The CDR3 spells CASSLGLAGGPVSYEQYF. In nucleotides, the CDR3 is TGCGCCAGCAGCTTGGGGCTAGCGGGGGGGCCAGTCTCCTACGAGCAGTACTTC.

The rearrangement uses TRBV9 and TRBJ2-7; no firm D call. This CDR3 spans 15 amino acids. Germline V gene sequence: CDR1 SGDLS, CDR2 YYNGEE. V dropped 0 bases and J dropped 3 bases, with 13 bases sitting between them. This CDR3 is CASSVGGSTSYEQYF. In nucleotides, the CDR3 is TGTGCCAGCAGCGTAGGCGGTTCCACAAGCTACGAGCAGTACTTC.

The chain uses TRBV19 and TRBJ1-5; no clear D gene. V lost 5 bases and J lost 3, with 14 bases in between. Germline V gene sequence: CDR1 LNHDA, CDR2 SQIVND (reference sequence). The CDR3 runs 15 residues. CDR3 region: CASSRPGRDNQPQHF. For the CDR3, the DNA is TGTGCCAGTAGTCGTCCCGGGAGGGACAATCAGCCCCAGCATTTT.

There are a few counts of this clone. The chain uses TRBV5-1 and TRBJ2-1; 8 nucleotides match TRBD1. The CDR3 length is 16 residues. V lost 4 bases to trimming and J lost 7 bases; unmatched junction nucleotides: 13. Germline-derived CDR1 and CDR2 are SGHRS and YFSETQ. The CDR3 region is CASSGRSGGFGNEQFF. CDR3 sequence (DNA): TGCGCCAGCAGCGGGCGGTCAGGGGGCTTTGGGAATGAGCAGTTCTTC.

The V and J genes are TRBV7-9 and TRBJ2-1; a possible D gene is TRBD1 (6 bases). Germline V gene data show CDR1 as SEHNR and CDR2 as FQNEAQ (reference sequence). The ends were cut back, 6 bases at V and 4 bases at J, with 10 bases in the middle. The CDR3 has 13 residues. This chain's CDR3 is CASSWDTYNEQFF. The CDR3 nucleotides are TGTGCCAGCAGTTGGGACACTTACAATGAGCAGTTCTTC.

The chain combines TRBV6-5 with TRBJ2-3, with 11 bases fitting TRBD2. Trimming cost V 7 bases and J 6 bases; bases outside gene matches: 9. The CDR3 has 15 amino acids. Germline V gene sequence: CDR1 MNHEY, CDR2 SVGAGI. Here the CDR3 DNA reads TGTGCCAGCAATCAACTAGCGGGGGCGGTGGATACGCAGTATTTT. Protein sequence: CASNQLAGAVDTQYF.

This sequence joins TRBV4-1 and TRBJ1-6, with D perhaps matching TRBD1 (6 bases). The V gene's germline CDR1 is MGHRA and CDR2 YSYEKL. Trimming took 0 bases from V and 7 from J, leaving 13 bases between them. The CDR3 loop spans 16 amino acids. This CDR3 is CASSQEGAGANSPLHF. CDR3 bases: TGCGCCAGCAGCCAAGAGGGTGCAGGGGCAAATTCACCCCTCCACTTT.

The chain has TRBV7-3 and TRBJ2-1; 13 nucleotides match TRBD2. The junction had 14 bases not matched to a gene; V was cut back by 4 bases and J by 5 bases. The CDR3 is 19 amino acids. CDR1 is SGHTA, CDR2 FQGTGA, per germline. The CDR3 sequence: CASSSGLAGQSRPNNEQFF. DNA of the CDR3: TGTGCCAGCAGCTCGGGACTAGCGGGGCAATCACGACCGAACAATGAGCAGTTCTTC.